Listed below are T cell receptor beta chains from one sample, sequenced in a study of CXCR3-negative and CXCR3-positive naive CD8 T cells. From the 5' RACE reads, TCRdb lists one entry per CDR3 protein and no DNA. The sample has about 120,000 distinct CDR3 sequences. Input material: naive CXCR3+ CD8+ T cells from blood. The receptors shown here come from a human donor in good health. Some clones in this sample may be carry-over from other donors' samples. CDR3s include the opening cysteine and the closing phenylalanine or tryptophan.

CDR3	V	J
CATSTGTRNYEQYF	TRBV15	TRBJ2-7
CASSQNPDRPDGYTF	TRBV12-3/TRBV12-4	TRBJ1-2
CASSQDLLARHTQYF	TRBV4-1	TRBJ2-3
CASSLGWRNEQFF	TRBV28	TRBJ2-1
CASSQGRGYTTDTQYF	TRBV28	TRBJ2-3
CSARETGGANVLTF	TRBV20-1	TRBJ2-6
CASSRDYKMSMYQETQYF	TRBV7-9	TRBJ2-5
CASSVDRSYNEQFF	TRBV19	TRBJ2-1
CASSLALIAGGPTDTQYF	TRBV7-2	TRBJ2-3
CASSQGQGDGYTF	TRBV7-6	TRBJ1-2
CASSIRPNGGYYGYTF	TRBV5-1	TRBJ1-2
CSVGSSGTSGFTDTQYF	TRBV29-1	TRBJ2-3
CASSPGTYSYEQYF	TRBV18	TRBJ2-7
CASSPPVGGATDTQYF	TRBV4-3	TRBJ2-3
CASSLLLGSSYNSPLHF	TRBV7-9	TRBJ1-6
CASRWDGSSYEQYF	TRBV6-1	TRBJ2-7
CASSQDLAGPYNEQFF	TRBV4-1	TRBJ2-1
CSANQGAWNTEAFF	TRBV20-1	TRBJ1-1
CASSPGGGEDQPQHF	TRBV18	TRBJ1-5
CASSLRRPGQGTTGELFF	TRBV7-9	TRBJ2-2